What follows are 29 T cell receptor beta chains derived from one specimen sequenced in a study of T-cell memory formation after mild COVID-19 (dated by TCRdb to the early 2020s). Libraries were constructed by 5' RACE. Sequencer: Illumina NovaSeq 6000. TCRdb trimmed the raw reads at Q25, called clones with MiXCR and kept productive beta chains. Every CDR3 protein is listed once, alongside the most common genes and DNA of its rows. For this sample the table gives 350,000 to 400,000 distinct CDR3 sequences, of which approximately 21% were detected only once. Clones ranked in the top ten supply around 12% of the sample. Sequenced material: PBMCs or a T cell subset sorted from them (not recorded which). The receptors were sampled from an adult woman who had mild COVID-19 (a few samples of this study predate the infection). The sample titles of this study are shuffled in the database, so cell type and time point are left out; the donor was told from shared clones.

CDR3 amino acids: CASTMTDTDTQYF. In DNA form, the CDR3 reads TGTGCCAGCACCATGACAGACACAGATACGCAGTATTTT. The V and J genes are TRBV6-6 and TRBJ2-3; the D gene is possibly TRBD1 (5 bases). Trimming took off 7 bases at V and 2 bases at J, with 10 bases between the two ends. Germline V CDR1 and CDR2: MNHNY, SVGAGI (reference sequence). The CDR3 runs 13 residues.

This sequence joins TRBV20-1 and TRBJ2-7, with 8 bases matching TRBD2. This CDR3 is 15 amino acids long. Germline assignment: CDR1 DFQATT and CDR2 SNEGSKA (reference sequence). Trimming at V came to 6 bases and at J to 4 bases, leaving 14 bases not matched to a gene. The CDR3 DNA follows: TGCAGTGCCACCAGCCGGAGCGGGAGTTCATACGAGCAGTACTTC. Its translation is CSATSRSGSSYEQYF.

This clonotype was picked up a small number of times. The chain recombines TRBV6-5 with TRBJ1-6; perhaps TRBD1 as D (5 bases). Germline-derived CDR1 and CDR2 are MNHEY and SVGAGI. Trimming took off 0 bases at V and 0 bases at J, with 12 bases between the two ends. The CDR3 contains 18 residues. The CDR3 loop is CASSYSREGVSYNSPLHF. The CDR3 DNA is TGTGCCAGCAGTTACTCGAGAGAAGGGGTCTCCTATAATTCACCCCTCCACTTT.

There are many counts of this clonotype. The chain recombines TRBV20-1 with TRBJ2-1; 9 bases are shared with TRBD1. Germline V gives CDR1 DFQATT, CDR2 SNEGSKA (reference sequence). The CDR3 extends over 13 amino acids. Trimming cost V 3 bases and J 8 bases; bases outside gene matches: 5. This chain's CDR3 is CSASGDRAHEQFF. CDR3 DNA sequence: TGCAGTGCTAGCGGGGACAGGGCACATGAGCAGTTCTTC.

In this sample, this clonotype turned up a few times. The V call is TRBV9, the J call TRBJ2-1, with 9 positions matching TRBD2. Germline V lookup: CDR1 SGDLS, CDR2 YYNGEE. Losses at the gene ends were 3 bases for V and 8 bases for J; bases not matched to a gene: 6. CDR3 length: 14 residues. CDR3 in amino acids: CASSGSGSADEQFF. The CDR3 region has the DNA TGTGCCAGCAGCGGTAGCGGGAGCGCGGATGAGCAGTTCTTC.

V gene TRBV20-1 combines with J gene TRBJ2-7; TRBD2 agrees at 11 bases. The germline gives CDR1 DFQATT, CDR2 SNEGSKA (reference sequence). The CDR3 runs 15 residues. J was trimmed by 7 bases and V by 8 bases; bases with no gene match: 16. CDR3 bases: TGCAGTACCCCAGCCCCCCTAGCGGGGGGAGAGGAGCAGTACTTC. It encodes CSTPAPLAGGEEQYF.

This clonotype was detected only a few times. V is TRBV20-1 and J is TRBJ2-1; TRBD2 agrees at 9 bases. The V gene's germline CDR1 is DFQATT and CDR2 SNEGSKA (reference sequence). The CDR3 has 15 amino acids. The trim removed 4 bases at V and 6 bases at J, leaving 10 bases unmatched. This CDR3 reads CSAIIAGEGGNEQFF. CDR3 DNA: TGCAGTGCTATTATAGCGGGAGAGGGCGGCAATGAGCAGTTCTTC.

This clonotype came up a few times. CDR3 protein: CASRPPGLNYEQYF. The DNA for the CDR3 is TGTGCCAGCCGCCCCCCGGGACTGAACTACGAGCAGTACTTC. The chain has TRBV12-3 or TRBV12-4 and TRBJ2-7, with D perhaps TRBD2 (6 bases). The CDR3 covers 14 residues. V was pared by 8 bases and J by 3 bases, with 17 bases between.

The gene calls are TRBV4-1 and TRBJ2-5, with 12 positions matching TRBD2. Losses at the gene ends were 4 bases for V and 4 bases for J; bases not matched to a gene: 7. Per the germline V gene, CDR1 is MGHRA and CDR2 is YSYEKL. The CDR3 covers 16 residues. CDR3 DNA sequence: TGCGCCAGCAGCCCCGGACTAGCGGGGATGTTAGAGACCCAGTACTTC. This sequence encodes CASSPGLAGMLETQYF.

The rearrangement uses TRBV25-1 and TRBJ2-7, with D perhaps TRBD1 or TRBD2 (9 bases each). Germline values: CDR1 MGHDK, CDR2 SYGVNS. The CDR3 has 13 residues. V shed 10 bases and J shed 4 bases, with 17 bases lying between them. The CDR3 nucleotides read TGTGCCAAGCGGGGGGACAGGGTATACGAGCAGTACTTC. Protein sequence: CAKRGDRVYEQYF.

The chain recombines TRBV29-1 with TRBJ1-4, with TRBD1 as a possible D gene (5 bases). Looked up from germline, CDR1 is SQVTM and CDR2 is ANQGSEA. V was pared by 6 bases and J by 7 bases, with 18 bases between. The CDR3 consists of 14 residues. CDR3 sequence (DNA): TGCAGCGTGCCCGACAGTGCCGAGGGTGAAAAACTGTTTTTT. Its translation is CSVPDSAEGEKLFF. Filled out from reference TRBV29-1 and TRBJ1-4, the complete variable domain reads SAVISQKPSRDICQRGTSLTIQCQVDSQVTMMFWYRQQPGQSLTLIATANQGSEATYESGFVIDKFPISRPNLTFSTLTVSNMSPEDSSIYLCSVPDSAEGEKLFFGSGTQLSVL.

This clonotype turned up a few times. The V and J genes are TRBV12-3 or TRBV12-4 and TRBJ2-7; TRBD1 aligns across 9 bases. V was clipped by 2 bases and J by 3 bases; unmatched bases: 20. This CDR3 spans 20 amino acids. The CDR3 spells CASSLSMDRGFGGWFYEQYF. DNA of the CDR3: TGTGCCAGCAGTTTATCCATGGACAGGGGTTTTGGGGGGTGGTTCTACGAGCAGTACTTC.

This clonotype was counted at least ten times. The gene calls are TRBV27 and TRBJ2-7; D ambiguous. The CDR3 is 13 residues long. Germline CDR1 and CDR2: MNHEY and SMNVEV (reference sequence). Trimming took 3 bases from V and 0 from J, leaving 6 bases between them. The CDR3 spells CASSFRISYEQYF. The DNA of the CDR3 is TGTGCCAGCAGTTTTCGGATCTCCTACGAGCAGTACTTC.

Only a few counts were recorded for this clonotype. V usage is TRBV20-1 and J usage is TRBJ2-2; 8 bases agree with TRBD2. The CDR3 length is 15 residues. Trimming removed 0 bases from V and 2 bases from J; junction bases left unmatched: 2. Germline CDR1 and CDR2: DFQATT and SNEGSKA (reference sequence). CDR3 in DNA: TGCAGTGCTAGAGAACGGGGGGGAAACACCGGGGAGCTGTTTTTT. Translation: CSARERGGNTGELFF.

The V and J genes are TRBV12-3 or TRBV12-4 and TRBJ2-7; 13 nucleotides line up with TRBD2. The CDR3 has 13 residues. The trim removed 4 bases at V and 6 bases at J, leaving 0 bases unmatched. This CDR3 is CASSWTSGSEQYF. Here the CDR3 DNA reads TGTGCCAGCAGTTGGACTAGCGGGAGCGAGCAGTACTTC.

In this sample, this clonotype turned up a few times. The chain carries TRBV29-1 and TRBJ2-7; D unresolved. Germline CDR1 is SQVTM and CDR2 is ANQGSEA. V gave up 4 bases and J gave up 7 bases, with 14 bases separating them. The CDR3 totals 12 residues. CDR3 loop: CSVAVSRGEQYF. CDR3 in DNA: TGCAGCGTTGCAGTTTCCCGTGGTGAGCAGTACTTC.

A few counts support this clonotype. The chain is built from TRBV4-2 and TRBJ2-1; D ambiguous. With 0 bases removed from V and 0 bases from J, the gap between germline ends came to 12 bases. CDR1 LGHNA and CDR2 YNFKEQ come from the germline V gene. The CDR3 is 17 amino acids. For the CDR3, the DNA is TGTGCCAGCAGCCAAGATCTCGGCCCAAGCTCCTACAATGAGCAGTTCTTC. Its translation: CASSQDLGPSSYNEQFF.

This clonotype has only a few counts. J is TRBJ2-1 and V is TRBV7-8, with TRBD2 matching 7 bases. Germline loops: CDR1 SGHVS, CDR2 FQNEAQ. With V trimmed by 5 bases and J by 2 bases, 12 bases remained unmatched. The CDR3 consists of 17 residues. The CDR3 DNA reads TGTGCCAGCAGCCCGCAGGGAGGGCAGGGAACCTACAATGAGCAGTTCTTC. As protein: CASSPQGGQGTYNEQFF.

This chain links TRBV2 with TRBJ2-7, with D uncertain. Germline CDR1 and CDR2: SNHLY and FYNNEI. V gave up 6 bases and J gave up 3 bases, with 12 bases separating them. The CDR3 totals 13 residues. The CDR3 DNA follows: TGTGCCAGCAGGACCAATAGAAACTACGAGCAGTACTTC. It codes for CASRTNRNYEQYF.

CDR3 nucleotides: TGCGCCAGCAGCCAATGGGACAGGGGATACAATCAGCCCCAGCATTTT. Its translation is CASSQWDRGYNQPQHF. The rearrangement joins TRBV4-1 to TRBJ1-5; 10 positions match TRBD1. Germline V gene data show CDR1 as MGHRA and CDR2 as YSYEKL. The CDR3 runs to 16 residues. Trimming removed 2 bases from V and 3 bases from J; junction bases left unmatched: 4.

The rearrangement uses TRBV7-6 and TRBJ2-7; D is unresolved. Germline lookup yields CDR1 SGHVS and CDR2 FNYEAQ. This CDR3 spans 16 amino acids. V lost 0 bases, J lost 0 bases, and 12 bases lay in between. CDR3 sequence reads: CASSLAPTIGSYEQYF. The CDR3 region has the DNA TGTGCCAGCAGCTTAGCGCCTACAATTGGCTCCTACGAGCAGTACTTC.

There are a few counts of this clonotype. The chain is built from TRBV29-1 and TRBJ2-2; no clear D. The V gene's germline CDR1 is SQVTM and CDR2 ANQGSEA. The CDR3 has 13 residues. The ends were cut back, 1 base at V and 2 bases at J, with 5 bases in the middle. The CDR3 DNA follows: TGCAGCGTTGAAGGTGGTAACACCGGGGAGCTGTTTTTT. This sequence encodes CSVEGGNTGELFF.

This clonotype was counted only a few times. This sequence joins TRBV20-1 and TRBJ1-2; TRBD1 agrees at 9 bases. There are 14 residues in the CDR3. Unmatched junction bases numbered 2, after V lost 1 base and J lost 2 bases. Per germline, CDR1 DFQATT and CDR2 SNEGSKA (reference sequence). CDR3 nucleotides: TGCAGTGCTAGAGCCGGGACAGGGAACTATGGCTACACCTTC. Its translation is CSARAGTGNYGYTF.

This clonotype has just a few counts. The rearrangement uses TRBV20-1 and TRBJ2-1; 7 positions match TRBD1. Germline CDR1 is DFQATT and CDR2 is SNEGSKA (reference sequence). J lost 0 bases, V lost 3 bases, and 8 bases had no gene match. The CDR3 sequence is 16 residues long. CDR3 region: CSASGPGQSSYNEQFF. CDR3 nucleotides: TGCAGTGCTAGCGGCCCGGGACAGAGCTCCTACAATGAGCAGTTCTTC.

This clonotype was found a few times. The chain is built from TRBV20-1 and TRBJ2-3; possibly TRBD2 for D (5 bases). CDR1 is DFQATT and CDR2 is SNEGSKA in the germline V gene (reference sequence). Trimming took 3 bases from V and 0 from J, leaving 7 bases between them. This CDR3 has 13 amino acids. The CDR3 protein is CSARWTSTDTQYF. The CDR3 coding sequence is TGCAGTGCTAGGTGGACTAGCACAGATACGCAGTATTTT.

The chain is built from TRBV6-1 and TRBJ1-2; 7 bases map to TRBD1. Germline loops: CDR1 MNHNS, CDR2 SASEGT. Trimming at V came to 6 bases and at J to 7 bases, leaving 8 bases not matched to a gene. CDR3 length: 13 residues. The CDR3 here is CASSFDRAFGYTF. Here the CDR3 DNA reads TGTGCCAGCAGCTTCGACAGGGCGTTTGGCTACACCTTC.

The rearrangement joins TRBV12-3 or TRBV12-4 to TRBJ2-1, with 7 bases lining up with TRBD2. The CDR3 sequence is 12 residues long. V was clipped by 3 bases and J by 8 bases; unmatched bases: 1. In DNA form, the CDR3 reads TGTGCCAGCAGTTTTGGGGGGGATGAGCAGTTCTTC. Translating it yields CASSFGGDEQFF.

For this clonotype: This CDR3 is missing its conserved last phenylalanine or tryptophan, likely due to a read error. This chain links TRBV12-3 or TRBV12-4 with TRBJ1-6; the D gene is possibly TRBD1 (5 bases). The CDR3 totals 14 residues. V shed 2 bases and J shed 9 bases, with 11 bases lying between them. The CDR3 nucleotides read TGTGCCAGCAGTTTACAGGGAGGCAGTTCACCCCTCCACTGT. Its translation: CASSLQGGSSPLHC.

The rearrangement uses TRBV12-3 or TRBV12-4 and TRBJ2-5, with 7 bases aligning to TRBD2. V dropped 3 bases and J dropped 2; count of bases not matched to a gene: 3. The CDR3 sequence is 14 residues long. The CDR3 region has the DNA TGTGCCAGCAGTTTTTGGGAGGGTCAAGAGACCCAGTACTTC. This gives the protein CASSFWEGQETQYF.